Below, one TCR beta chain is given with its context. Its antigen remains unknown. Some clones are missing from TCRdb's copy, which holds only in-frame ones; the method was immunoSEQ multiplex PCR. The repertoire holds more than 120,000 clones, with 89% as singletons. The CDR3 spans 15 residues. Germline V gene data show CDR1 as KGHSH and CDR2 as LQKENI. J was trimmed by 8 bases and V by 1 base; bases with no gene match: 4. These data originate in a study of T cell responses to AZD1222 COVID-19 vaccine. General observations from the study: Spike-specific TCRs gained breadth and depth after people received two AZD1222 doses.

The starting material was peripheral blood, obtained 28 days after the second AZD1222 dose. The chain uses TRBV18 and TRBJ1-4, with TRBD1 matching 10 bases. This clonotype was obtained from an adult who received the AZD1222 COVID-19 vaccine. The CDR3 DNA reads TGTGCCAGCTCACCACGGGACAGGGGAGGGGAAAAACTGTTTTTT. Amino acids: CASSPRDRGGEKLFF.